These 26 T cell receptor beta chains came from one sample sequenced in a study of T cell changes during pregnancy in multiple sclerosis. Sequencing used immunoSEQ multiplex PCR; TCRdb keeps in-frame clones, though not all of them. The data hold 88,000 or so clones, with around 92% observed a single time. The source material was peripheral blood, sampled before pregnancy. These receptors were taken from a female donor with multiple sclerosis, enrolled in a pregnancy study.

V and J are TRBV6-4 and TRBJ2-1; 11 bases map to TRBD2. V lost 6 bases and J lost 6; bases outside the gene matches: 7. There are 15 residues in the CDR3. Germline CDR1 and CDR2: MRHNA and SNTAGT. The CDR3 DNA sequence: TGTGCCAGCAGCAACCTAGCGGGAGGTCTCAATGAGCAGTTCTTC. Amino acids: CASSNLAGGLNEQFF.

This chain uses TRBV6-1 with TRBJ2-7; 13 bases are a match to TRBD2. With V trimmed by 8 bases and J by 2 bases, 0 bases remained unmatched. Germline CDR1 is MNHNS and CDR2 is SASEGT. CDR3 length equals 13 residues. CDR3 loop: CASGTSGTYEQYF. Here the CDR3 DNA reads TGTGCCAGCGGGACTAGCGGGACCTACGAGCAGTACTTC.

J is TRBJ2-7 and V is TRBV28, with D perhaps TRBD2 (5 bases). The CDR3 runs 14 residues. Looked up from germline, CDR1 is MDHEN and CDR2 is SYDVKM. Trimming cost V 7 bases and J 3 bases, with 16 bases left between them. The CDR3 is CASTFERGIYEQYF. Here the CDR3 DNA reads TGTGCCAGCACTTTCGAGAGAGGGATCTACGAGCAGTACTTC.

The V gene is TRBV5-1, the J gene TRBJ2-1; D is perhaps TRBD2 (6 bases). The germline V gene encodes CDR1 SGHRS and CDR2 YFSETQ. This CDR3 is built from 14 residues. V was pared by 4 bases and J by 6 bases, with 14 bases between. The CDR3: CASSGLSNANEQFF. CDR3 DNA: TGCGCCAGCAGCGGACTAAGTAATGCCAATGAGCAGTTCTTC. Combining the CDR3 with reference TRBV5-1 and TRBJ2-1 gives the whole variable domain KAGVTQTPRYLIKTRGQQVTLSCSPISGHRSVSWYQQTPGQGLQFLFEYFSETQRNKGNFPGRFSGRQFSNSRSEMNVSTLELGDSALYLCASSGLSNANEQFFGPGTRLTVL.

The CDR3 DNA reads as TGTGCCAGCAGCCCTGGGTCTAGCGGGAGCCACGAGCAGTACTTC. Amino acids: CASSPGSSGSHEQYF. The rearrangement uses TRBV13 and TRBJ2-7, with 10 bases matching TRBD2. The CDR3 length is 15 residues. The germline gives CDR1 PRHDT, CDR2 FYEKMQ (reference sequence). J was trimmed by 5 bases and V by 5 bases; bases with no gene match: 9.

The V call is TRBV27, the J call TRBJ1-1; 12 bases fit TRBD1. Germline V lookup: CDR1 MNHEY, CDR2 SMNVEV (reference sequence). This CDR3 is built from 17 residues. The V segment lost 4 bases and the J segment 1 base; nucleotides outside the gene matches: 7. In DNA form, the CDR3 reads TGTGCCAGCAGTTCCACGGGACAGGGGGCGCGGAACACTGAAGCTTTCTTT. It is translated as CASSSTGQGARNTEAFF.

This chain links TRBV28 with TRBJ1-1; D call uncertain. This CDR3 is 12 amino acids long. V was pared by 6 bases and J by 5 bases, with 10 bases between. The germline V gene encodes CDR1 MDHEN and CDR2 SYDVKM. CDR3 nucleotide sequence: TGTGCCAGCAGCTTGTCGGGTACTGAAGCTTTCTTT. Its protein product is CASSLSGTEAFF.

The CDR3 loop is CASSLVLRTGSSGTQYF. In nucleotides, the CDR3 is TGTGCCAGCAGCTTAGTCCTGAGGACAGGGTCTTCGGGTACGCAGTATTTT. The V call is TRBV7-9, the J call TRBJ2-3; 8 positions agree with TRBD1. Trimming removed 1 base from V and 8 bases from J; junction bases left unmatched: 14. The CDR3 consists of 17 residues. Germline assignment: CDR1 SEHNR and CDR2 FQNEAQ (reference sequence). Full variable domain (rest looked up from reference TRBV7-9 and TRBJ2-3): DTGVSQNPRHKITKRGQNVTFRCDPISEHNRLYWYRQTLGQGPEFLTYFQNEAQLEKSRLLSDRFSAERPKGSFSTLEIQRTEQGDSAMYLCASSLVLRTGSSGTQYFGPGTRLTVL.

CDR3: CASIYSAIMNTEAFF. CDR3 DNA: TGTGCCAGCATATACTCCGCAATCATGAACACTGAAGCTTTCTTT. The chain combines TRBV28 with TRBJ1-1; D uncertain. The germline CDR1 and CDR2 sequences are MDHEN and SYDVKM. V lost 7 bases and J lost 0, with 15 bases in between. The CDR3 is 15 residues long.

The chain is built from TRBV29-1 and TRBJ1-5, with TRBD1 matching over 8 bases. Germline values: CDR1 SQVTM, CDR2 ANQGSEA. The V gene end was trimmed by 6 bases and the J gene end by 4 bases; junction bases not matched to a gene: 5. The length of the CDR3 is 13 residues. For the CDR3, the DNA is TGCAGCGTGCGGACAGGGCTGAATCAGCCCCAGCATTTT. It translates to CSVRTGLNQPQHF.

The gene calls are TRBV14 and TRBJ2-1, with TRBD2 as a possible D gene (6 bases). This CDR3 comprises 14 residues. V dropped 0 bases and J dropped 4 bases, with 7 bases sitting between them. The germline V gene has CDR1 SGHDN and CDR2 FVKESK. The chain's CDR3 is CASSQEEGYNEQFF. The CDR3 DNA reads as TGTGCCAGCAGCCAAGAGGAGGGATACAATGAGCAGTTCTTC.

The chain uses TRBV9 and TRBJ2-2; maybe TRBD1 (5 bases). This CDR3 comprises 14 residues. Trimming stripped 0 bases from V and 5 bases from J, with 8 bases between. Germline assignment: CDR1 SGDLS and CDR2 YYNGEE. The CDR3 region is CASSVGRDTGELFF. The CDR3, as DNA: TGTGCCAGCAGCGTAGGCAGGGATACCGGGGAGCTGTTTTTT. Together with reference TRBV9 and TRBJ2-2, the CDR3 gives the full variable domain: DSGVTQTPKHLITATGQRVTLRCSPRSGDLSVYWYQQSLDQGLQFLIQYYNGEERAKGNILERFSAQQFPDLHSELNLSSLELGDSALYFCASSVGRDTGELFFGEGSRLTVL.

The chain joins TRBV4-2 to TRBJ2-2; D possibly corresponds to TRBD2 (5 bases). The germline CDR1 and CDR2 sequences are LGHNA and YNFKEQ. CDR3 length equals 14 residues. Trimming stripped 3 bases from V and 5 bases from J, with 10 bases between. The CDR3 sequence is CASSQETRTGELFF. The CDR3 DNA is TGTGCCAGCAGCCAGGAAACTAGGACCGGGGAGCTGTTTTTT.

V gene TRBV5-6 combines with J gene TRBJ2-7; 9 positions match TRBD2. J lost 2 bases, V lost 4 bases, and 16 bases had no gene match. The CDR3 covers 18 residues. CDR1 and CDR2 (germline): SGHDT, YYEEEE. CDR3: CASSPYGVVREGAYEQYF. DNA for the CDR3: TGTGCCAGCAGCCCATATGGGGTTGTGCGGGAGGGCGCCTACGAGCAGTACTTC.

This chain connects TRBV11-3 to TRBJ2-1; 11 nucleotides align to TRBD1. The CDR3 consists of 13 residues. Germline loops: CDR1 SGHNT, CDR2 YENEEA. V gave up 5 bases and J gave up 9 bases; unmatched junction bases: 3. The CDR3 DNA reads TGTGCCAGCAGCCGGACAGGGGGCGGTGAGCAGTTCTTC. This sequence encodes CASSRTGGGEQFF. Full variable domain (remainder filled in from reference TRBV11-3 and TRBJ2-1): EAGVVQSPRYKIIEKKQPVAFWCNPISGHNTLYWYLQNLGQGPELLIRYENEEAVDDSQLPKDRFSAERLKGVDSTLKIQPAELGDSAVYLCASSRTGGGEQFFGPGTRLTVL.

CDR3: CASSLEGGNVDEQFF. In nucleotides, the CDR3 is TGTGCCAGCAGCTTAGAAGGAGGGAATGTCGATGAGCAGTTCTTC. This sequence joins TRBV11-1 and TRBJ2-1; TRBD2 is a possible D gene (6 bases). In germline, CDR1 is SGHAT, CDR2 FQDESV (reference sequence). The CDR3 consists of 15 residues. The V end was cut by 1 base, the J end by 8 bases, with 15 bases between.

J is TRBJ1-5 and V is TRBV6-5, with D hard to call. Trimming took 4 bases from V and 0 from J, leaving 13 bases between them. Germline V lookup: CDR1 MNHEY, CDR2 SVGAGI. This CDR3 is built from 16 residues. CDR3 loop: CASSFSAGNSNQPQHF. The DNA of the CDR3 is TGTGCCAGCAGTTTTTCCGCCGGGAATAGCAATCAGCCCCAGCATTTT.

This chain uses TRBV19 with TRBJ2-5; D possibly corresponds to TRBD2 (5 bases). The CDR3 runs 13 residues. Trimming shortened V by 0 bases and J by 5 bases, and 7 bases separated the two germline ends. Germline V gene data show CDR1 as LNHDA and CDR2 as SQIVND (reference sequence). CDR3 sequence: CASSIDRRETQYF. The CDR3 nucleotides are TGTGCCAGTAGTATAGACAGGAGGGAGACCCAGTACTTC.

The CDR3 DNA sequence: TGTGCCTGCCAAAACCCCGGGACTAGCGGGAGTTACGAGCAGTTCTTC. It translates to CACQNPGTSGSYEQFF. The V gene is TRBV30, the J gene TRBJ2-1; 14 nucleotides agree with TRBD2. Germline V gene data show CDR1 as GTSNPN and CDR2 as SVGIG (reference sequence). The junction had 14 bases not matched to a gene; V was cut back by 6 bases and J by 10 bases. The CDR3 runs 16 residues.

The rearrangement joins TRBV19 to TRBJ2-1, with D possibly TRBD2 on 6 matching bases. CDR1 is LNHDA and CDR2 is SQIVND in the germline V gene (reference sequence). The CDR3 is 14 residues long. Trimming shortened V by 10 bases and J by 4 bases, and 17 bases separated the two germline ends. As DNA, the CDR3 is TGTGCCACCAAAGTAGGAGCGGGTTACAATGAGCAGTTCTTC. This translates into CATKVGAGYNEQFF.

The chain uses TRBV6-5 and TRBJ1-2; D is uncertain. V shed 3 bases and J shed 8 bases, with 16 bases lying between them. This CDR3 spans 14 amino acids. Germline CDR1 MNHEY, CDR2 SVGAGI. The CDR3 DNA reads TGTGCCAGCAGTTATCTATCCCCTATTAAGGGCTACACCTTC. It yields the protein CASSYLSPIKGYTF.

The V call is TRBV15, the J call TRBJ1-4; 8 nucleotides agree with TRBD1. Trimming removed 3 bases from V and 4 bases from J; junction bases left unmatched: 7. CDR3 length: 16 amino acids. In germline, CDR1 is LNHNV, CDR2 YYDKDF (reference sequence). CDR3 amino acids: CATSRGDRGVNEKLFF. The CDR3 DNA reads as TGTGCCACCAGCAGGGGAGACAGGGGAGTTAATGAAAAACTGTTTTTT.

J is TRBJ2-3 and V is TRBV4-3; 10 nucleotides line up with TRBD2. Looked up from germline, CDR1 is LGHNA and CDR2 is YSLEER. The junction had 2 bases not matched to a gene; V was cut back by 6 bases and J by 2 bases. CDR3 length: 14 residues. The CDR3 DNA reads as TGCGCCAGCAGAGCGGGAGGGTACACAGATACGCAGTATTTT. Translated, it gives CASRAGGYTDTQYF.

The gene calls are TRBV10-3 and TRBJ2-6; a possible D gene is TRBD1 (5 bases). Germline values: CDR1 ENHRY, CDR2 SYGVKD. Trimming took 11 bases from V and 4 from J, leaving 18 bases between them. This CDR3 comprises 15 residues. The CDR3 loop reads CAPRPRASGANVLTF. The CDR3 nucleotides read TGTGCCCCACGACCCAGGGCCTCCGGGGCCAACGTCCTGACTTTC.

The chain combines TRBV5-6 with TRBJ1-3; 7 bases match TRBD1. Trimming at V came to 5 bases and at J to 0 bases, leaving 5 bases not matched to a gene. This CDR3 has 15 residues. Looked up from germline, CDR1 is SGHDT and CDR2 is YYEEEE. The CDR3, as DNA: TGTGCCAGCAGTCTGACAGGGAGCTCTGGAAACACCATATATTTT. Its protein product is CASSLTGSSGNTIYF. The whole variable domain, remainder taken from reference TRBV5-6 and TRBJ1-3, is DAGVTQSPTHLIKTRGQQVTLRCSPKSGHDTVSWYQQALGQGPQFIFQYYEEEERQRGNFPDRFSGHQFPNYSSELNVNALLLGDSALYLCASSLTGSSGNTIYFGEGSWLTVV.

The chain links TRBV7-9 to TRBJ2-2; 7 positions agree with TRBD2. Unmatched junction bases numbered 12, after V lost 5 bases and J lost 3 bases. The CDR3 sequence is 17 residues long. Per the germline V gene, CDR1 is SEHNR and CDR2 is FQNEAQ (reference sequence). The CDR3 sequence: CASSHHRTRGYTGELFF. DNA for the CDR3: TGTGCCAGCAGCCACCACCGGACTAGGGGTTACACCGGGGAGCTGTTTTTT.